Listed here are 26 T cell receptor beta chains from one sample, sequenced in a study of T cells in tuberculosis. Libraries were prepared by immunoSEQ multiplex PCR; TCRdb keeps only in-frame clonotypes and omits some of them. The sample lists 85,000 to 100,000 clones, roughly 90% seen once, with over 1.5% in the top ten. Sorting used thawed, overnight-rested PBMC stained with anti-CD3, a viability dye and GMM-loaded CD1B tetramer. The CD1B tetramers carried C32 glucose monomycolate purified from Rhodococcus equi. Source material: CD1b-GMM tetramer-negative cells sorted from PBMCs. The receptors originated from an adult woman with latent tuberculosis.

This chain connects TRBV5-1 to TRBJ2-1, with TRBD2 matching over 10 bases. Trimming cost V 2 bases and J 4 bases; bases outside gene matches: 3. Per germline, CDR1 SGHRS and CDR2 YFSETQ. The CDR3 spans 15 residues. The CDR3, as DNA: TGCGCCAGCAGCTTAACTAGCGGGGTATACAATGAGCAGTTCTTC. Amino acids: CASSLTSGVYNEQFF.

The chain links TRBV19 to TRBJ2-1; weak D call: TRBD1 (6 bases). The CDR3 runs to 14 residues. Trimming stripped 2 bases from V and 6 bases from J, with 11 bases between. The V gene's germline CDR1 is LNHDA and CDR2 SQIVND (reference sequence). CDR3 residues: CASSIHREVNEQFF. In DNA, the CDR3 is TGTGCCAGTAGTATACACAGGGAAGTCAATGAGCAGTTCTTC. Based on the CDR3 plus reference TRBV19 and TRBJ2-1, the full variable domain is DGGITQSPKYLFRKEGQNVTLSCEQNLNHDAMYWYRQDPGQGLRLIYYSQIVNDFQKGDIAEGYSVSREKKESFPLTVTSAQKNPTAFYLCASSIHREVNEQFFGPGTRLTVL.

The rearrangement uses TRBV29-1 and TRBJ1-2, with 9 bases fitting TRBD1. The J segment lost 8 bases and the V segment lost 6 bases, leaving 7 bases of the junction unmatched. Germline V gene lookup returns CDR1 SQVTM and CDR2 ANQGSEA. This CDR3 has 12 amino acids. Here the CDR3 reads CSVADRGGGYTF. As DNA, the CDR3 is TGCAGCGTGGCCGACAGGGGGGGCGGCTACACCTTC.

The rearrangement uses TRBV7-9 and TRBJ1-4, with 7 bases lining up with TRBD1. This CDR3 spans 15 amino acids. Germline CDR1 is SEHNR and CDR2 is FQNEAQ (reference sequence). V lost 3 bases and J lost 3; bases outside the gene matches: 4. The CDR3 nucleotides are TGTGCCAGCAGCTTGGGGGGACAGCCTAATGAAAAACTGTTTTTT. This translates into CASSLGGQPNEKLFF.

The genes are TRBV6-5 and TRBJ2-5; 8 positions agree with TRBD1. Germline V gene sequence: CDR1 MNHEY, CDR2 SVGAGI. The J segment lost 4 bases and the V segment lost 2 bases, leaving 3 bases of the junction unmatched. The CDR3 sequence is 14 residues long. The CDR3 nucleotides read TGTGCCAGCAGTTACCGGACAGGGAGAGAGACCCAGTACTTC. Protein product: CASSYRTGRETQYF.

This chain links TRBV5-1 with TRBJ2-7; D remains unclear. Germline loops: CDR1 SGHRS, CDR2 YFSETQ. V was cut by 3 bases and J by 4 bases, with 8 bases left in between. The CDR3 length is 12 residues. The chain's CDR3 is CASSSPSYEQYF. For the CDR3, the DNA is TGCGCCAGCAGCTCCCCTAGTTACGAGCAGTACTTC.

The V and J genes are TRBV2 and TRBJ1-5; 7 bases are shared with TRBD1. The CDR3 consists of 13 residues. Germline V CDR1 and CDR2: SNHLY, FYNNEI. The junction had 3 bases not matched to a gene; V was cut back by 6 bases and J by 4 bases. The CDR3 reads CASSLQGNQPQHF. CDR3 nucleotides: TGTGCCAGCAGCTTACAGGGGAATCAGCCCCAGCATTTT.

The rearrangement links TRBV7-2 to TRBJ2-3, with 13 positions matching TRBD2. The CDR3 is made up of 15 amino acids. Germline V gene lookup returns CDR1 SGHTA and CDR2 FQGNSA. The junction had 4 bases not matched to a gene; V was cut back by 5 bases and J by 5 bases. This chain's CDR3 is CASSPRLAGGDTQYF. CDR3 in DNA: TGTGCCAGCAGCCCCCGACTAGCGGGGGGAGATACGCAGTATTTT.

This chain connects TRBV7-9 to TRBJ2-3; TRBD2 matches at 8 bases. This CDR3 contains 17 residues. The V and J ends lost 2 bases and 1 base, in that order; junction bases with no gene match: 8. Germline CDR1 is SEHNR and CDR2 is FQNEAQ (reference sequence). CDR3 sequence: CASSLRGGRGGTDTQYF. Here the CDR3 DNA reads TGTGCCAGCAGCTTACGCGGGGGGCGGGGCGGCACAGATACGCAGTATTTT.

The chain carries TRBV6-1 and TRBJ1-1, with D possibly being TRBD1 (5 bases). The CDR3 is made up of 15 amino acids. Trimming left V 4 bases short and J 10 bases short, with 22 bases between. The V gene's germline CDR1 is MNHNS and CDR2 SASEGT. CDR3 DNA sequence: TGTGCCAGCAGTGCGACCGGGACTGACCCTTTGGGAGCTTTCTTT. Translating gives CASSATGTDPLGAFF.

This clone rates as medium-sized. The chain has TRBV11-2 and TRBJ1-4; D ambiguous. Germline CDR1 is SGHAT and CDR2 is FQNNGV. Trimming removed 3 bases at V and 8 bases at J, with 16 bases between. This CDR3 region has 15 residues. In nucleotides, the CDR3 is TGTGCCAGCAGCTTCTGGGCCAATCCGTCAGAAAAACTGTTTTTT. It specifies CASSFWANPSEKLFF.

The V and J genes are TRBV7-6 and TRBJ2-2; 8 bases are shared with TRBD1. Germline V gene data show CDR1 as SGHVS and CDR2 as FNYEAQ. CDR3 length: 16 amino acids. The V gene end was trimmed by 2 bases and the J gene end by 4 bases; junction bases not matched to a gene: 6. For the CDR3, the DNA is TGTGCCAGCAGCTTATCTAGGACAGGGACCACCGGGGAGCTGTTTTTT. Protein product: CASSLSRTGTTGELFF. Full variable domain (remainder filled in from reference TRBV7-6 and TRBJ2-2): GAGVSQSPRYKVTKRGQDVALRCDPISGHVSLYWYRQALGQGPEFLTYFNYEAQQDKSGLPNDRFSAERPEGSISTLTIQRTEQRDSAMYRCASSLSRTGTTGELFFGEGSRLTVL.

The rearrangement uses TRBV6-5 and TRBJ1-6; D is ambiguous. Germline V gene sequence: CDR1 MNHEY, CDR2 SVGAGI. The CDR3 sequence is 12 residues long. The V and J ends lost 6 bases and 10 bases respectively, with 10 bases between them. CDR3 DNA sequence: TGTGCCAGCAGCCGTGCGCGATCACCCCTCCACTTT. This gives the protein CASSRARSPLHF.

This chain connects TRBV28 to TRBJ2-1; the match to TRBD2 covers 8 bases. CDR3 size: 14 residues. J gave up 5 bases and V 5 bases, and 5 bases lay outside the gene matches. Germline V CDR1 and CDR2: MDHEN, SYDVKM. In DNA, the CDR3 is TGTGCCAGCAGTCAGGGACTAGGTCACAATGAGCAGTTCTTC. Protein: CASSQGLGHNEQFF.

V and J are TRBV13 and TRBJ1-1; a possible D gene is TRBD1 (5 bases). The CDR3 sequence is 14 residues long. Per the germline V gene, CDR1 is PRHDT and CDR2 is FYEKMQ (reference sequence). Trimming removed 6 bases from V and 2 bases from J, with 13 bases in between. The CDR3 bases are TGTGCCAGCAGTCAAGGAGGGGCCAACACTGAAGCTTTCTTT. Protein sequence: CASSQGGANTEAFF.

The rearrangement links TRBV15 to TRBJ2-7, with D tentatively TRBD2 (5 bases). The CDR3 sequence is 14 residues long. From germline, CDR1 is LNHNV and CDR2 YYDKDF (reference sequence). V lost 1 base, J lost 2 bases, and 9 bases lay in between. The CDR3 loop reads CATSRGGKAYEQYV. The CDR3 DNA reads TGTGCCACCAGCAGAGGAGGGAAAGCCTACGAGCAGTACGTC.

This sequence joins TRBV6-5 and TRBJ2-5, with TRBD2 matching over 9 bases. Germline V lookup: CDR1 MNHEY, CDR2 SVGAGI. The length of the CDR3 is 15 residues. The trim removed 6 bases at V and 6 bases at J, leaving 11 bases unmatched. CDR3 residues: CASRIRTSDPKTQYF. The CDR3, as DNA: TGTGCCAGCAGGATAAGGACTAGCGACCCAAAGACCCAGTACTTC.

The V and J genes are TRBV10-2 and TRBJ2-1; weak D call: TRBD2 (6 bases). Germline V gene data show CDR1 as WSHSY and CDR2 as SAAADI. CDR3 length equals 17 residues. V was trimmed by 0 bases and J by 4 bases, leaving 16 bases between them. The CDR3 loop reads CASSESVNLAHYNEQFF. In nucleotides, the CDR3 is TGCGCCAGCAGTGAGTCGGTTAACCTAGCGCATTACAATGAGCAGTTCTTC.

The CDR3: CASSLFGGNYGYTF. For the CDR3, the DNA is TGTGCCAGCAGCTTATTCGGCGGGAACTATGGCTACACCTTC. V usage is TRBV11-2 and J usage is TRBJ1-2, with no clear D. V dropped 2 bases and J dropped 2 bases, with 9 bases sitting between them. Germline V gives CDR1 SGHAT, CDR2 FQNNGV. CDR3 length equals 14 residues.

The chain's CDR3 is CASSEWSGELATNEKLFF. Written as DNA, the CDR3 is TGTGCCAGCAGTGAATGGAGCGGGGAATTAGCGACTAATGAAAAACTGTTTTTT. The chain joins TRBV25-1 to TRBJ1-4; no definite D call. V was cut by 1 base and J by 2 bases, with 17 bases left in between. This CDR3 spans 18 amino acids. Germline lookup yields CDR1 MGHDK and CDR2 SYGVNS.

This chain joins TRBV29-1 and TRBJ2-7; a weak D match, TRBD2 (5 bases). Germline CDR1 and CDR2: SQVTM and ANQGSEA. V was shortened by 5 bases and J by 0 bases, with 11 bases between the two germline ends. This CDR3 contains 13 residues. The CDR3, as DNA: TGCAGCGTTTTGCCGGGAAACTCCTACGAGCAGTACTTC. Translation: CSVLPGNSYEQYF.

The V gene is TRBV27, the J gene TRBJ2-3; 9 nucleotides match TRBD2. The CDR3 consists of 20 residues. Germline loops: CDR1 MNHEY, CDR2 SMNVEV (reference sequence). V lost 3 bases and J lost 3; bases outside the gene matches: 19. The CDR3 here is CASSFFAVTYSGGTTDTQYF. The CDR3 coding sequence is TGTGCCAGCAGTTTTTTTGCGGTCACCTATAGCGGGGGAACTACAGATACGCAGTATTTT.

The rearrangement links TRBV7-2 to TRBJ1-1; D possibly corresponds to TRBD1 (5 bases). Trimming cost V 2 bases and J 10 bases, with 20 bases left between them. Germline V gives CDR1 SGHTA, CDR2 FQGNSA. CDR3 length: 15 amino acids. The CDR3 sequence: CASSLRTGRFISAFF. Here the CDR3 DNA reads TGTGCCAGCAGCTTACGTACAGGTCGATTCATTTCAGCTTTCTTT.

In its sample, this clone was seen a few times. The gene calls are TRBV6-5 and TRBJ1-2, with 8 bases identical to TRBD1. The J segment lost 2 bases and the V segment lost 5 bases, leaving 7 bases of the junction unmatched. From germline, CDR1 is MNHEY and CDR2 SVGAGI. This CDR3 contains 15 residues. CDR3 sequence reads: CASSPWDRQNYGYTF. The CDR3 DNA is TGTGCCAGCAGTCCCTGGGACAGGCAGAACTATGGCTACACCTTC.

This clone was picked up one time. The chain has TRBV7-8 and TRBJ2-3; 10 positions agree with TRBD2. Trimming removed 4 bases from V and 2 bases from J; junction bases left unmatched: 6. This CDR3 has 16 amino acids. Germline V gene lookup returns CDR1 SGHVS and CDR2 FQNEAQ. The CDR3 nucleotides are TGTGCCAGCAGCTCACGGACTAGCGGCCTCACAGATACGCAGTATTTT. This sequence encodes CASSSRTSGLTDTQYF.

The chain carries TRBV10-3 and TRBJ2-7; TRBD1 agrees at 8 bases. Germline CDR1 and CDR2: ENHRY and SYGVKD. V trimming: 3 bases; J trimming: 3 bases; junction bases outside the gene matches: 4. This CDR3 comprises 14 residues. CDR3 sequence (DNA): TGTGCCATCAGTGAACAGGGGGAAAACTACGAGCAGTACTTC. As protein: CAISEQGENYEQYF.